The 11 T cell receptor beta chains below come from one sample, sequenced in a study of tissue T cells after allogeneic stem cell transplantation. Sequencing was performed with immunoSEQ multiplex PCR; in TCRdb, only in-frame clones are kept and a portion is missing. This sample has 7,000 or so clones, with 65% to 80% found just once. Sequencing was done on a sample of blood. All receptors derive from a female BALB/c mouse in good health. This mouse strain has H2-d as its MHC haplotype.

Comment on this clone: Mouse gene names apply. The CDR3 end is not reached by the read, which stops 1 residue before it; the germline J gene fills it in. The V call is TRBV15, the J call TRBJ1-5; no clear D. Germline V CDR1 and CDR2: SGHND, FRSKSL. V gave up 2 bases and J gave up 0 bases, with 5 bases separating them. This CDR3 spans 14 amino acids. Incomplete CDR3 DNA: TGTGCCAGCAGTTTAACACATAACAACCAGGCTCCGCTT. Translating it yields CASSLTHNNQAPL. In full, the CDR3 is CASSLTHNNQAPLF.

This clone occurred a few times. All gene names here are mouse names. The CDR3 end lies 1 residue beyond the end of the read and is filled in from the germline J gene. The chain recombines TRBV2 with TRBJ2-3; unclear D gene. V was trimmed by 0 bases and J by 0 bases, leaving 10 bases between them. CDR3 length equals 16 residues. The germline V gene encodes CDR1 LGHNA and CDR2 YSYQKL. This CDR3 reads CASSQDGPPSAETLYF. CDR3 DNA, as far as it was read: TGTGCCAGCAGCCAAGATGGCCCTCCTAGTGCAGAAACGCTGTAT.

This clone showed up just a few times. Gene names refer to mouse genes. The read finishes 1 residue shy of the CDR3 end, and the germline J gene is used to complete it. This chain joins TRBV13-2 and TRBJ1-2; maybe TRBD1 (5 bases). V lost 4 bases and J lost 2, with 6 bases in between. The CDR3 is made up of 12 amino acids. CDR1 NNHNN and CDR2 SYGAGS come from the germline V gene (reference sequence). CDR3 DNA (partial): TGTGCCAGCGGTCCAGGGAACTCCGACTACACC. It is translated as CASGPGNSDYT. The entire CDR3 reads CASGPGNSDYTF.

Concerning this clone: Gene and germline names: mouse. The covered CDR3 bases are TGTGCCAGCAGACAATATGCTGAGCAGTTC. This sequence encodes CASRQYAEQF. In full, the CDR3 is CASRQYAEQFF. The chain has TRBV13-3 and TRBJ2-1; D gene ambiguous. The read halts 1 residue ahead of the CDR3 end, with the missing end drawn from the germline J gene. Germline CDR1 and CDR2: NNHDY and SYVADS. CDR3 length: 11 amino acids. Trimming stripped 5 bases from V and 4 bases from J, with 4 bases between.

Comment on this clone: Germline and junction disagree at one end, which may indicate a read error. The genes are named according to mouse. CDR3 bases read: TGTGCCAGCGGTGATGTGGGGGGGAGGGCCTATGAACAGTAC. It translates to CASGDVGGRAYEQY. The entire CDR3 reads CASGDVGGRAYEQYF. The genes are TRBV13-3 and TRBJ2-7; 8 bases align to TRBD2. The read stops 1 residue short of the end of the CDR3; the missing end is completed from the germline J gene. CDR3 length equals 15 residues. Germline CDR1 is NNHDY and CDR2 is SYVADS.

To note about this clone: Each gene name is a mouse one. The read gets to within 1 residue of the CDR3 end, and the germline J gene fills in the rest. J is TRBJ2-1 and V is TRBV24; D perhaps matches TRBD1 (6 bases). Trimming shortened V by 1 base and J by 6 bases, and 10 bases separated the two germline ends. CDR3 length: 14 residues. Germline CDR1 is KGHTA and CDR2 is FRNEEI. The CDR3 region is CASSLSGAFAEQFF. Partial CDR3 DNA: TGTGCCAGCAGTCTGTCAGGGGCGTTTGCTGAGCAGTTC.

Comment on this clone: Gene names and germline match the mouse. The read halts 1 residue ahead of the CDR3 end, with the missing end drawn from the germline J gene. V is TRBV13-3 and J is TRBJ2-7; 11 bases fit TRBD1. CDR3 length: 12 residues. The ends lost 4 bases at V and 7 bases at J; junction bases unmatched: 1. CDR1 and CDR2 (germline): NNHDY, SYVADS. The CDR3 spells CASSWTGGEQYF. The CDR3 bases that were read are TGTGCCAGCAGTTGGACAGGGGGCGAACAGTAC.

Concerning this clone: The gene names given are mouse names. The CDR3 end falls 1 residue outside the read, so it is completed with the germline J gene. The V and J genes are TRBV4 and TRBJ2-1, with TRBD2 identical over 10 bases. Germline V gene data show CDR1 as LGHDT and CDR2 as YNNKQL (reference sequence). V shed 6 bases and J 7 bases; nucleotides not matched to a gene: 6. This CDR3 is built from 14 residues. The CDR3 DNA, read in part, is TGTGCCAGCAGTCTGGGGGGGCGCTGGGCTGAGCAGTTC. Translated: CASSLGGRWAEQF. The full CDR3 is CASSLGGRWAEQFF.

As for this clone: Gene labels here are mouse ones. The read ends 1 residue early relative to the CDR3; the germline J gene fills the gap. The chain is built from TRBV31 and TRBJ2-4; 11 nucleotides line up with TRBD2. There are 15 residues in the CDR3. V dropped 4 bases and J dropped 0; count of bases not matched to a gene: 3. Looked up from germline, CDR1 is GKSSPN and CDR2 is SITVG. The CDR3 spells CAWKGTGGSQNTLYF. The covered CDR3 bases are TGTGCCTGGAAAGGGACTGGGGGTAGTCAAAACACCTTGTAC.

In the case of this clone: Genes here carry mouse names. The sequenced fragment ends 1 residue before the CDR3 boundary, so the rest is inferred from the germline J gene. J is TRBJ1-1 and V is TRBV2; D is perhaps TRBD1 (6 bases). V was cut by 5 bases and J by 0 bases, with 10 bases left in between. CDR1 LGHNA and CDR2 YSYQKL come from the germline V gene. The CDR3 consists of 14 residues. The CDR3 is CASSSQGANTEVFF. The CDR3 bases that were read are TGTGCCAGCAGCTCACAGGGAGCAAACACAGAAGTCTTC.

About this clone: These gene names are mouse names. The part of the CDR3 DNA that was read is TGTGCTAGCAGTAGGGGTCAAAACACCTTGTAC. Translation gives CASSRGQNTLY. The whole CDR3 protein is CASSRGQNTLYF. The rearrangement links TRBV17 to TRBJ2-4, with unresolved D. The read terminates 1 residue ahead of where the CDR3 ends, so the germline J gene completes it. V was clipped by 3 bases and J by 1 base, with 2 bases between them. Germline V gene data show CDR1 as MNHDT and CDR2 as YYDKIL. This CDR3 comprises 12 residues. Using reference TRBV17 and TRBJ2-4 for the parts outside the CDR3, the full variable domain is DTTVKQNPRYKLARVGKPVNLICSQTMNHDTMYWYQKKPNQAPKLLLFYYDKILNREADTFEKFQSSRPNNSFCSLYIGSAGLEYSAMYLCASSRGQNTLYFGAGTRLSVL.